One and the same sample provided the 15 T cell receptor beta chains below, sequenced in a study of blood T cell repertoires in COVID-19. Assay: immunoSEQ multiplex PCR; the TCRdb copy retains only in-frame clones and omits some. The repertoire consists of around 100,000 clones, with about 89% occurring once and the leading ten covering roughly 15%. Sample: peripheral blood. Source of these receptors: a man in his fifties with acute or convalescent COVID-19.

The chain links TRBV11-2 to TRBJ1-1, with D perhaps matching TRBD1 (5 bases). Germline loops: CDR1 SGHAT, CDR2 FQNNGV. Trimming pared 1 base from V and 9 bases from J, leaving 15 bases between. The CDR3 is 14 residues long. The CDR3 reads CASSLVGGLMKAFF. The CDR3 nucleotides are TGTGCCAGCAGCTTAGTGGGGGGGTTAATGAAAGCTTTCTTT.

The rearrangement joins TRBV5-6 to TRBJ1-6, with D perhaps TRBD1 (5 bases). CDR1 SGHDT and CDR2 YYEEEE come from the germline V gene. This CDR3 is built from 16 residues. Deletions cut 3 bases from V and 4 bases from J, with 14 bases between. CDR3 sequence reads: CASSSFPDTYNSPLHF. In DNA, the CDR3 is TGTGCCAGCAGCTCGTTTCCGGACACTTATAATTCACCCCTCCACTTT.

The chain couples TRBV7-9 to TRBJ2-1; D uncertain. The CDR3 length is 12 residues. The V end lost 2 bases, the J end lost 6 bases, and 5 bases lay between the germline ends. The germline gives CDR1 SEHNR, CDR2 FQNEAQ (reference sequence). CDR3: CASSLKANEQFF. In DNA, the CDR3 is TGTGCCAGCAGCTTAAAAGCCAATGAGCAGTTCTTC.

The chain employs TRBV28 and TRBJ2-7; the D gene is possibly TRBD2 (7 bases). Germline V gives CDR1 MDHEN, CDR2 SYDVKM. Trimming stripped 8 bases from V and 1 base from J, with 24 bases between. The CDR3 runs to 17 residues. CDR3 amino acids: CASHTFMGGAVSYEQYF. DNA for the CDR3: TGTGCCAGCCACACCTTCATGGGGGGGGCGGTTTCCTACGAGCAGTACTTC.

The rearrangement uses TRBV9 and TRBJ2-1; 7 nucleotides agree with TRBD2. The CDR3 has 15 residues. Germline V gene data show CDR1 as SGDLS and CDR2 as YYNGEE. V gave up 0 bases and J gave up 3 bases; unmatched junction bases: 3. CDR3 bases: TGTGCCAGCAGCGTAGCGGGAGGTGTCTACAATGAGCAGTTCTTC. Amino acid sequence: CASSVAGGVYNEQFF.

The CDR3 bases are TGTGCCAGCAGTGTTGCGACAGGGCGCACAGATACGCAGTATTTT. Protein: CASSVATGRTDTQYF. The chain uses TRBV2 and TRBJ2-3; 7 positions match TRBD1. CDR1 SNHLY and CDR2 FYNNEI come from the germline V gene. This CDR3 region has 15 residues. Unmatched junction bases numbered 5, after V lost 4 bases and J lost 1 base. The full variable domain, its missing parts supplied by reference TRBV2 and TRBJ2-3, is EPEVTQTPSHQVTQMGQEVILRCVPISNHLYFYWYRQILGQKVEFLVSFYNNEISEKSEIFDDQFSVERPDGSNFTLKIRSTKLEDSAMYFCASSVATGRTDTQYFGPGTRLTVL.

This chain links TRBV7-6 with TRBJ1-1; no reliable D call. The CDR3 consists of 16 residues. V lost 3 bases to trimming and J lost 4 bases, with 18 bases between them. Germline CDR1 reads SGHVS; CDR2 reads FNYEAQ. The CDR3 DNA reads as TGTGCCAGCAGCTTTCGACCCCTGGGTAGCAGCACTGAAGCTTTCTTT. This codes for CASSFRPLGSSTEAFF.

The rearrangement joins TRBV27 to TRBJ2-1; 10 bases line up with TRBD1. Germline assignment: CDR1 MNHEY and CDR2 SMNVEV (reference sequence). V lost 8 bases, J lost 3 bases, and 10 bases stayed unmatched. The CDR3 spans 16 residues. The CDR3 here is CASRQGARLSYNEQFF. In DNA, the CDR3 is TGTGCCAGCCGACAGGGGGCTAGGTTAAGCTACAATGAGCAGTTCTTC.

The chain employs TRBV6-1 and TRBJ2-1; TRBD2 matches at 15 bases. J was trimmed by 3 bases and V by 3 bases; bases with no gene match: 9. From germline, CDR1 is MNHNS and CDR2 SASEGT. CDR3 length equals 19 residues. The CDR3 region has the DNA TGTGCCAGCAGTGACCACGGGACTAGCGGGAGGTTAATCTACAATGAGCAGTTCTTC. Its protein is CASSDHGTSGRLIYNEQFF.

This clone was detected only a few times. The V call is TRBV6-1, the J call TRBJ1-5, with TRBD1 matching over 7 bases. With V trimmed by 2 bases and J by 7 bases, 2 bases remained unmatched. CDR1 and CDR2 from the germline V gene are MNHNS and SASEGT. This CDR3 spans 13 amino acids. The CDR3 nucleotides read TGTGCCAGCAGTGAAACAGGGGCCCAGCCCCAGCATTTT. Its translation is CASSETGAQPQHF.

V and J are TRBV28 and TRBJ1-4, with D possibly TRBD1 on 5 matching bases. The germline V and J ends were trimmed by 6 bases and 6 bases, with 14 bases remaining between them. Germline-derived CDR1 and CDR2 are MDHEN and SYDVKM. This CDR3 has 14 amino acids. The CDR3 region is CASSTLGGHEKLFF. Here the CDR3 DNA reads TGTGCCAGCAGCACCCTCGGGGGACATGAAAAACTGTTTTTT. The whole variable domain, remainder taken from reference TRBV28 and TRBJ1-4, is DVKVTQSSRYLVKRTGEKVFLECVQDMDHENMFWYRQDPGLGLRLIYFSYDVKMKEKGDIPEGYSVSREKKERFSLILESASTNQTSMYLCASSTLGGHEKLFFGSGTQLSVL.

In its sample, this clone was seen once. The chain combines TRBV5-1 with TRBJ1-4; 7 nucleotides match TRBD1. The trim removed 10 bases at V and 7 bases at J, leaving 7 bases unmatched. The germline CDR1 and CDR2 sequences are SGHRS and YFSETQ. The CDR3 is made up of 12 amino acids. CDR3 sequence: CAPGGSREKLFF. The CDR3 DNA reads as TGCGCCCCAGGGGGTTCGCGTGAAAAACTGTTTTTT.

The chain couples TRBV3-1 (or the pseudogene TRBV3-2) to TRBJ2-5; 8 nucleotides match TRBD2. The CDR3 runs 17 residues. The junction had 12 bases not matched to a gene; V was cut back by 0 bases and J by 6 bases. From germline, CDR1 is LGHDT and CDR2 YNNKEL (reference sequence). The CDR3 DNA follows: TGTGCCAGCAGCCAAGATCTGGGCGGGAGGCCCGAGCAGACCCAGTACTTC. It is translated as CASSQDLGGRPEQTQYF.

V and J are TRBV5-1 and TRBJ2-7, with D tentatively TRBD1 (6 bases). Germline CDR1 is SGHRS and CDR2 is YFSETQ. Between the trimmed V and J ends, which lost 4 bases and 2 bases, there was a span of 13 bases. This CDR3 has 14 amino acids. Here the CDR3 reads CASSKQGRAYEQYF. CDR3 DNA: TGCGCCAGCAGCAAACAGGGTCGAGCCTACGAGCAGTACTTC.

The rearrangement uses TRBV28 and TRBJ1-1; D unclear. Deletions cut 6 bases from V and 0 bases from J, with 8 bases between. Germline CDR1 and CDR2: MDHEN and SYDVKM. The CDR3 is 13 residues long. CDR3 DNA: TGTGCCAGCAGCCCCCCCATGAACACTGAAGCTTTCTTT. Protein product: CASSPPMNTEAFF.